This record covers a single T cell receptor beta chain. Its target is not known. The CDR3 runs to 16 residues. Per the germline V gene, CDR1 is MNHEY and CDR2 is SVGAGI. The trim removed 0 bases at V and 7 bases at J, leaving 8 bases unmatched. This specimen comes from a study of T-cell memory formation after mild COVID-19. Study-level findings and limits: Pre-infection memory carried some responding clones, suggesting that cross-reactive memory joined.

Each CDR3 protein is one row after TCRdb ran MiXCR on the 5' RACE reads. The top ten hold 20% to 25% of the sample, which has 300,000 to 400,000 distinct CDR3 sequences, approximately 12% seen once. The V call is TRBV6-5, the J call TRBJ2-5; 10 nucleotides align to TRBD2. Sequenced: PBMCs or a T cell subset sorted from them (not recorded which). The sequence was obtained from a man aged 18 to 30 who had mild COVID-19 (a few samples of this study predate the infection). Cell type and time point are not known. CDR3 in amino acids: CASSYSLAGGPRTQYF. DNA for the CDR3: TGTGCCAGCAGTTACTCGTTAGCGGGGGGTCCCCGGACCCAGTACTTC.